Following are 20 T cell receptor beta chains from one sample sequenced in a study of blood T cell repertoires in COVID-19 (dated by TCRdb to 2020 to 2022). The method behind the library was the immunoSEQ multiplex PCR assay. This is the immuneACCESS table as TCRdb keeps it, with only in-frame sequences that have V and J called. A part of the clones is gone; compared with another copy, unresolved V genes explain less than half, and the rest is unexplained. Across this sample there are around 200,000 clones, with approximately 90% seen only once. The top ten clonotypes cover around 1% of the sample. Source material: peripheral blood. Receptors were obtained from a woman between 18 and 30 years old who had recovered from COVID-19.

In DNA, the CDR3 is TGTGCCAGCAGTGAGGCCCAGTCCTCTGGAAACACCATATATTTT. Translated, it gives CASSEAQSSGNTIYF. The chain uses TRBV2 and TRBJ1-3; no definite D call. Trimming pared 3 bases from V and 0 bases from J, leaving 9 bases between. Germline V gene lookup returns CDR1 SNHLY and CDR2 FYNNEI. The CDR3 is made up of 15 amino acids.

Ten or more counts support this clone. The chain has TRBV2 and TRBJ2-2, with D uncertain. This CDR3 is built from 14 residues. Germline CDR1 and CDR2: SNHLY and FYNNEI. Trimming stripped 6 bases from V and 2 bases from J, with 10 bases between. CDR3 residues: CASSVRENTGELFF. DNA of the CDR3: TGTGCCAGCAGCGTTCGAGAAAACACCGGGGAGCTGTTTTTT.

This chain links TRBV20-1 with TRBJ1-2, with D unresolved. Per the germline V gene, CDR1 is DFQATT and CDR2 is SNEGSKA (reference sequence). Deletions cut 3 bases from V and 5 bases from J, with 7 bases between. The CDR3 sequence is 11 residues long. DNA of the CDR3: TGCAGTGCTAGGAGGGTATATGGCTACACCTTC. This sequence encodes CSARRVYGYTF.

The rearrangement links TRBV5-5 to TRBJ2-7, with 8 bases lining up with TRBD1. Germline V lookup: CDR1 SGHKS, CDR2 YYEKEE (reference sequence). The V segment lost 0 bases and the J segment 9 bases; nucleotides outside the gene matches: 2. The CDR3 runs to 12 residues. Here the CDR3 DNA reads TGTGCCAGCAGCTTGGACAGGGGGTCGCAGTACGTC. It specifies CASSLDRGSQYV.

V is TRBV7-9 and J is TRBJ2-3; no reliable D call. The germline V gene encodes CDR1 SEHNR and CDR2 FQNEAQ (reference sequence). This CDR3 has 13 residues. Trimming took 1 base from V and 6 from J, leaving 8 bases between them. The CDR3 DNA is TGTGCCAGCAGCTTAGAAGGAGTCGATACGCAGTATTTT. Protein: CASSLEGVDTQYF.

The chain carries TRBV14 and TRBJ1-2, with TRBD1 identical over 7 bases. From germline, CDR1 is SGHDN and CDR2 FVKESK. The CDR3 has 15 amino acids. Trimming took 4 bases from V and 6 from J; bases not matched to a gene: 11. Here the CDR3 DNA reads TGTGCCAGCAGCCCCAGGAAAGGGGGCTGGAATGGCTACACCTTC. It codes for CASSPRKGGWNGYTF.

This clone was seen only a few times. The rearrangement joins TRBV28 to TRBJ2-1; 7 bases fit TRBD2. The CDR3 consists of 13 residues. Germline lookup yields CDR1 MDHEN and CDR2 SYDVKM. J lost 3 bases, V lost 6 bases, and 2 bases had no gene match. The CDR3 sequence is CASRGGGYNEQFF. For the CDR3, the DNA is TGTGCCAGCAGAGGCGGGGGCTACAATGAGCAGTTCTTC.

J is TRBJ2-3 and V is TRBV6-5; D remains ambiguous. V was pared by 0 bases and J by 6 bases, with 4 bases between. CDR1 is MNHEY and CDR2 is SVGAGI in the germline V gene. There are 12 residues in the CDR3. CDR3 DNA sequence: TGTGCCAGCAGTTACTCGAGGGATACGCAGTATTTT. Protein sequence: CASSYSRDTQYF.

The chain is built from TRBV2 and TRBJ1-1; D unresolved. The CDR3 length is 16 residues. V was pared by 6 bases and J by 1 base, with 18 bases between. Germline V gene data show CDR1 as SNHLY and CDR2 as FYNNEI. Written as DNA, the CDR3 is TGTGCCAGCAGGCGCGCGGTAACCGTCAAGAACACTGAAGCTTTCTTT. Encoded protein: CASRRAVTVKNTEAFF.

The J gene is TRBJ1-1, the V gene TRBV9; tentatively, D is TRBD1 (5 bases). The CDR3 is made up of 14 amino acids. CDR1 is SGDLS and CDR2 is YYNGEE in the germline V gene. The ends were cut back, 2 bases at V and 2 bases at J, with 10 bases in the middle. CDR3: CASSVDTKNTEAFF. CDR3 sequence (DNA): TGTGCCAGCAGCGTGGACACAAAAAACACTGAAGCTTTCTTT.

The rearrangement uses TRBV4-1 and TRBJ1-4, with D uncertain. The CDR3 covers 13 residues. Per the germline V gene, CDR1 is MGHRA and CDR2 is YSYEKL. The germline V and J ends were trimmed by 2 bases and 8 bases, with 9 bases remaining between them. The DNA for the CDR3 is TGCGCCAGCAGCCAAACCAGAGGGGAAAAACTGTTTTTT. Translating gives CASSQTRGEKLFF.

This sequence joins TRBV12-3 or TRBV12-4 and TRBJ1-5, with TRBD1 matching 7 bases. The trim removed 1 base at V and 10 bases at J, leaving 1 base unmatched. The CDR3 has 12 residues. CDR3 protein: CASSLGTGPQHF. The CDR3 bases are TGTGCCAGCAGTTTAGGGACAGGTCCCCAGCATTTT.

This chain links TRBV9 with TRBJ2-3, with D perhaps matching TRBD1 (6 bases). The CDR3 loop spans 13 amino acids. Germline loops: CDR1 SGDLS, CDR2 YYNGEE. Deletions cut 4 bases from V and 6 bases from J, with 12 bases between. The CDR3 nucleotides are TGTGCCAGCAGCAGGGGGATTGGGGATACGCAGTATTTT. The encoded protein is CASSRGIGDTQYF.

The J gene is TRBJ1-1, the V gene TRBV4-1, with D possibly matching TRBD1 (5 bases). The CDR3 is 13 residues long. Trimming took off 0 bases at V and 4 bases at J, with 6 bases between the two ends. Per germline, CDR1 MGHRA and CDR2 YSYEKL. The CDR3: CASSQDQGTEAFF. The DNA for the CDR3 is TGCGCCAGCAGCCAAGATCAGGGCACTGAAGCTTTCTTT.

V gene TRBV6-6 combines with J gene TRBJ2-3, with 8 bases fitting TRBD2. Losses at the gene ends were 10 bases for V and 4 bases for J; bases not matched to a gene: 13. Per germline, CDR1 MNHNY and CDR2 SVGAGI (reference sequence). This CDR3 region has 15 residues. The CDR3: CATLPYGLAPDTQYF. The CDR3 bases are TGTGCCACGCTACCCTATGGACTAGCCCCAGATACGCAGTATTTT.

The genes are TRBV6-6 and TRBJ1-1; D possibly corresponds to TRBD1 (5 bases). CDR3 length: 14 amino acids. Germline V gene lookup returns CDR1 MNHNY and CDR2 SVGAGI (reference sequence). Trimming shortened V by 2 bases and J by 2 bases, and 9 bases separated the two germline ends. The CDR3 reads CASSYLQDNTEAFF. Here the CDR3 DNA reads TGTGCCAGCAGTTACCTACAGGATAACACTGAAGCTTTCTTT.

A remark on this clone: Additional DNA sequences in this sample encode the identical CDR3. The chain employs TRBV24-1 and TRBJ2-7, with TRBD1 matching over 9 bases. The V gene end was trimmed by 5 bases and the J gene end by 2 bases; junction bases not matched to a gene: 6. The germline CDR1 and CDR2 sequences are KGHDR and SFDVKD. CDR3 length: 15 residues. CDR3 DNA: TGTGCCACCAGTGGGACCGGGACAGGGACCTACGAGCAGTACTTC. Translated, it gives CATSGTGTGTYEQYF.

In this sample, this clone turned up once. The genes are TRBV2 and TRBJ2-7; a possible D gene is TRBD2 (6 bases). Germline CDR1 is SNHLY and CDR2 is FYNNEI. This CDR3 is built from 14 residues. V was pared by 3 bases and J by 4 bases, with 13 bases between. The CDR3 protein is CASSDASAKYEQYV. The DNA of the CDR3 is TGTGCCAGCAGTGATGCTAGCGCAAAGTACGAGCAGTACGTC.

The chain has TRBV7-9 and TRBJ1-3; D possibly corresponds to TRBD1 (6 bases). V shed 3 bases and J shed 0 bases, with 9 bases lying between them. The CDR3 has 15 residues. CDR1 is SEHNR and CDR2 is FQNEAQ in the germline V gene (reference sequence). The CDR3 coding sequence is TGTGCCAGCAGCTTGACAGGAAGCTCTGGAAACACCATATATTTT. Translation gives CASSLTGSSGNTIYF.

This chain links TRBV5-5 with TRBJ1-2, with D possibly matching TRBD1 (5 bases). The CDR3 contains 11 residues. Germline CDR1 is SGHKS and CDR2 is YYEKEE (reference sequence). The V end was cut by 1 base, the J end by 8 bases, with 6 bases between. The CDR3 here is CASSLQGGYTF. CDR3 nucleotide sequence: TGTGCCAGCAGCTTGCAGGGCGGCTACACCTTC.